The present TCR beta chain was sequenced within a study of control samples from healthy donors and cancer patients. Germline V gene sequence: CDR1 MNHEY, CDR2 SVGEGT. The CDR3 is 16 amino acids. V lost 4 bases and J 0 bases, leaving 12 bases between the germline ends. Sequencing used immunoSEQ multiplex PCR; TCRdb keeps in-frame clones, though not all of them. The sample shows 130,000 to 150,000 clones, 80% to 95% of them seen only once. The sequenced sample was blood. This receptor was identified in a man younger than 45 in good health. The genes are TRBV6-2 or TRBV6-3 and TRBJ2-2; no reliable D call. The DNA for the CDR3 is TGTGCCAGCAGTTCTACATTCGCCTCGAACACCGGGGAGCTGTTTTTT. Translation gives CASSSTFASNTGELFF.